This entry is about one TCR delta chain. Its antigen is unidentified. At one end, the junction sequence differs from germline, possibly due to a read error. This sample includes further DNA sequences coding for the same CDR3. The sample is drawn from a study of Vδ1+ human thymocytes. Sequences come from RNA converted to cDNA by reverse transcription. CDR3 amplicons came from multiplex PCR with pooled V-gene forward and constant-region reverse primers. TCRdb re-called clones from the multiplex PCR reads via CATT. The sample carries some 54,000 delta-chain clones, 15% recorded once. The CDR3 is 12 residues long. Germline loops: CDR1 GEAIGNYY, CDR2 EKD. Study-wide results and limits: About 20% of thymic delta-chain sequences were Vdelta2, with few Vdelta3, unlike blood Vdelta1+ controls. In the thymus, TRG and TRD repertoires looked highly polyclonal with Gaussian CDR3 lengths.

Sequencing input: Vdelta1+ gamma-delta thymocytes from the thymus. Subset denoted: FACS-sorted CD3+ TCRalphabeta- TCRVdelta1+ TCRVdelta2- thymocytes. The TCR was taken from a boy under two years old who had congenital heart surgery. The chain uses TRDV2 and TRDJ1; possible D gene TRDD3, 5 bases. The CDR3: CAWVYGTDKLIF. In DNA, the CDR3 is TGCGCCTGGGTATACGGGACCGATAAACTCATCTTT.